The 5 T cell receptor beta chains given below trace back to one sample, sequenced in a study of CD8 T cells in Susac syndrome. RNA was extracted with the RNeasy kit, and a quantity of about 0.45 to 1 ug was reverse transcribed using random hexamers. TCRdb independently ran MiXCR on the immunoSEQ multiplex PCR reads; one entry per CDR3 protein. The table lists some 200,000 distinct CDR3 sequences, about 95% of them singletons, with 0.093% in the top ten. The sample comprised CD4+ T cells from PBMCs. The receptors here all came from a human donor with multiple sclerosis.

The CDR3 loop reads CASSFGRQGSYNEQFF. Written as DNA, the CDR3 is TGTGCCAGCAGTTTCGGCCGACAGGGCTCCTACAATGAGCAGTTCTTC. This chain connects TRBV12-3 or TRBV12-4 to TRBJ2-1; TRBD1 agrees at 7 bases. The CDR3 has 16 amino acids. Trimming cost V 3 bases and J 0 bases; bases outside gene matches: 5.

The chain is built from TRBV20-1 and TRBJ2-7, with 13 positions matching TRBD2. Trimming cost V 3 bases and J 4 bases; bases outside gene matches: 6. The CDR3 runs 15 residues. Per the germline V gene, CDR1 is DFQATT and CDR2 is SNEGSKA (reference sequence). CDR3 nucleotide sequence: TGCAGTGCTAGTCCCGGGACTAGCGGGGTTTACGAGCAGTACTTC. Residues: CSASPGTSGVYEQYF.

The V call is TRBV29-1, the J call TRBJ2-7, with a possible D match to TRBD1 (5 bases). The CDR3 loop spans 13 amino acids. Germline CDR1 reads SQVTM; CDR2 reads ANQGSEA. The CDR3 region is CSYQGLGFYEQYF. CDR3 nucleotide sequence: TGCAGTTATCAGGGTTTGGGATTTTACGAGCAGTACTTC.

The CDR3 spells CASSKLGGEAKNIQYF. CDR3 nucleotides: TGTGCCAGCAGCAAACTAGGGGGCGAAGCCAAAAACATTCAGTACTTC. V usage is TRBV27 and J usage is TRBJ2-4; 7 nucleotides match TRBD1. This CDR3 has 16 amino acids. Per germline, CDR1 MNHEY and CDR2 SMNVEV (reference sequence). V shed 6 bases, J shed 0 bases, and the junction held 8 bases outside the gene matches.

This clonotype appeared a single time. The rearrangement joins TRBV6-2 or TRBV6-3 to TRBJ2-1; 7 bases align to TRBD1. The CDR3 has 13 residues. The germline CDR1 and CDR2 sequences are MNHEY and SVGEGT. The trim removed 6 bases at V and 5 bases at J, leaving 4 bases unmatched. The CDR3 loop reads CASRITGDNEQFF. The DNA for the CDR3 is TGTGCCAGCAGGATAACAGGGGACAATGAGCAGTTCTTC.